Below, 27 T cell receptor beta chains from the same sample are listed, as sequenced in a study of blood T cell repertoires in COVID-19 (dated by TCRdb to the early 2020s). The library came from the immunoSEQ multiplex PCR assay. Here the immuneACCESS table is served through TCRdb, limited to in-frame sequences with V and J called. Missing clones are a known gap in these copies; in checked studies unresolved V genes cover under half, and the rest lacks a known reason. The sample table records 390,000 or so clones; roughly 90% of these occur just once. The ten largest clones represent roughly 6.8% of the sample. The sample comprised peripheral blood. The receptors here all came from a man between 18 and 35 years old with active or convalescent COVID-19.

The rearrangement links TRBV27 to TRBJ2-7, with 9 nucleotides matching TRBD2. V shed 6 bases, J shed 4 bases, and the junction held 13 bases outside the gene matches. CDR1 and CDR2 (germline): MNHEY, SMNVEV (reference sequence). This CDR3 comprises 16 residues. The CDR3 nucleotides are TGTGCCAGCAGCCCCCGCGGCGGGACTAGCCTTTACGAGCAGTACTTC. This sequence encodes CASSPRGGTSLYEQYF.

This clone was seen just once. CDR3 sequence reads: CASSLGFKGSSYNEQFF. The CDR3 region has the DNA TGTGCCAGCAGCTTAGGGTTTAAAGGGAGCTCCTACAATGAGCAGTTCTTC. V is TRBV7-6 and J is TRBJ2-1; possible D gene TRBD2, 5 bases. Trimming took off 1 base at V and 0 bases at J, with 13 bases between the two ends. Germline loops: CDR1 SGHVS, CDR2 FNYEAQ. This CDR3 has 17 residues.

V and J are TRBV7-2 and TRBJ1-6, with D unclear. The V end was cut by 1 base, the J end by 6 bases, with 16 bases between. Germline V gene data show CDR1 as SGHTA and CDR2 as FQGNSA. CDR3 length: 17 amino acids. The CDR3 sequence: CASSLVEGVGPNSPLHF. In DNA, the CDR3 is TGTGCCAGCAGCTTAGTTGAGGGAGTAGGACCTAATTCACCCCTCCACTTT.

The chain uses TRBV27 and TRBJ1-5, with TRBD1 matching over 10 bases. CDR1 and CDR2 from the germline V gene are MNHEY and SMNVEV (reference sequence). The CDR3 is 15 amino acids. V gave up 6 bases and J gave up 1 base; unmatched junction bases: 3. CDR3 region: CASRRTGGSNQPQHF. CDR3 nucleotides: TGTGCCAGCAGAAGGACAGGGGGAAGCAATCAGCCCCAGCATTTT.

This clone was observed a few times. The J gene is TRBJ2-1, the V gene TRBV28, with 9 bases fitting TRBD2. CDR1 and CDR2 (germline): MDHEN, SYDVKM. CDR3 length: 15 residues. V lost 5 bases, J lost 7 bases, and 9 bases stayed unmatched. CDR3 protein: CASSPGTSITNEQFF. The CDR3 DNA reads TGTGCCAGCAGTCCCGGGACTAGCATCACGAATGAGCAGTTCTTC.

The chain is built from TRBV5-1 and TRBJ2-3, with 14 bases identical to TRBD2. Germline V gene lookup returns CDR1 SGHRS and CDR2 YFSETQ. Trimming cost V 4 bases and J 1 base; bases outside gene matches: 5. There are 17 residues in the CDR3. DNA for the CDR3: TGCGCCAGCAGCATCGGGACTAGCGGGGGCCGCACAGATACGCAGTATTTT. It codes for CASSIGTSGGRTDTQYF.

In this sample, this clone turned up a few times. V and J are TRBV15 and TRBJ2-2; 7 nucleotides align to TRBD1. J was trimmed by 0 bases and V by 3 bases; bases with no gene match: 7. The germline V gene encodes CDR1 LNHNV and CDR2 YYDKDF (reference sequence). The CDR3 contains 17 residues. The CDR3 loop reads CATSRYAGTANTGELFF. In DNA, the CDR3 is TGTGCCACCAGCAGGTATGCAGGGACAGCGAACACCGGGGAGCTGTTTTTT.

CDR3 nucleotides: TGTGCCAGCAGTCTCCCCGGGACAGATGAAGCTTTCTTT. Protein product: CASSLPGTDEAFF. The gene calls are TRBV6-5 and TRBJ1-1, with 7 bases matching TRBD1. CDR3 length equals 13 residues. Germline loops: CDR1 MNHEY, CDR2 SVGAGI. Trimming took 5 bases from V and 7 from J; bases not matched to a gene: 7.

The CDR3 region is CASRRLAGVGEQYF. As DNA, the CDR3 is TGTGCCAGCAGGCGACTAGCGGGAGTTGGCGAGCAGTACTTC. V usage is TRBV2 and J usage is TRBJ2-7, with 12 bases that match TRBD2. The ends lost 6 bases at V and 6 bases at J; junction bases unmatched: 6. The CDR3 is 14 amino acids. Germline loops: CDR1 SNHLY, CDR2 FYNNEI. The full variable domain, completed using reference TRBV2 and TRBJ2-7, is EPEVTQTPSHQVTQMGQEVILRCVPISNHLYFYWYRQILGQKVEFLVSFYNNEISEKSEIFDDQFSVERPDGSNFTLKIRSTKLEDSAMYFCASRRLAGVGEQYFGPGTRLTVT.

The CDR3 region is CASSLVAGSYEQYF. The CDR3 DNA reads as TGTGCCAGCAGCTTAGTGGCAGGCTCCTACGAGCAGTACTTC. The chain has TRBV7-9 and TRBJ2-7; no clear D. V was trimmed by 1 base and J by 0 bases, leaving 7 bases between them. The CDR3 is 14 amino acids. Germline V lookup: CDR1 SEHNR, CDR2 FQNEAQ (reference sequence).

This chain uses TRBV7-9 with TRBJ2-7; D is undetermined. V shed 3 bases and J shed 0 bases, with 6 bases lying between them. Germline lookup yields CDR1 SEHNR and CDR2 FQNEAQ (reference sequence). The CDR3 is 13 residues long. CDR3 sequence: CASSFGDSYEQYF. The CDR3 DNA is TGTGCCAGCAGCTTCGGAGACTCCTACGAGCAGTACTTC.

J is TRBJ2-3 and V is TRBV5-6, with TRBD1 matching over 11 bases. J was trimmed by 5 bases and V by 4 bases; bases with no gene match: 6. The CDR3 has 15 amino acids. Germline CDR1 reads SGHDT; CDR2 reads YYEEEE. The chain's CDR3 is CASSVDRGLGDTQYF. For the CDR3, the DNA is TGTGCCAGCAGCGTGGACAGGGGGCTGGGAGATACGCAGTATTTT. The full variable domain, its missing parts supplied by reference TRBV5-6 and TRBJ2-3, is DAGVTQSPTHLIKTRGQQVTLRCSPKSGHDTVSWYQQALGQGPQFIFQYYEEEERQRGNFPDRFSGHQFPNYSSELNVNALLLGDSALYLCASSVDRGLGDTQYFGPGTRLTVL.

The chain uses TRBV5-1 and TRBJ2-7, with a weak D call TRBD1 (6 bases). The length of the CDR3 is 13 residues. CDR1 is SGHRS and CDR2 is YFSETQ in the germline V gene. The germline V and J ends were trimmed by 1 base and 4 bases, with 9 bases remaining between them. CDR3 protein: CASSLTGLYEQYF. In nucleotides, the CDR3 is TGCGCCAGCAGCTTGACAGGGTTGTACGAGCAGTACTTC.

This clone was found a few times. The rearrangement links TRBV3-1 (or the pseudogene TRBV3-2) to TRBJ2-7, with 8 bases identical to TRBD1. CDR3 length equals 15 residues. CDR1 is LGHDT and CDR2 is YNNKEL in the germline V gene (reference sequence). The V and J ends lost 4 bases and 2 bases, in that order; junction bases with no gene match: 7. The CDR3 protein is CASSRLGQAPYEQYF. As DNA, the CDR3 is TGTGCCAGCAGCCGATTGGGACAGGCCCCCTACGAGCAGTACTTC.

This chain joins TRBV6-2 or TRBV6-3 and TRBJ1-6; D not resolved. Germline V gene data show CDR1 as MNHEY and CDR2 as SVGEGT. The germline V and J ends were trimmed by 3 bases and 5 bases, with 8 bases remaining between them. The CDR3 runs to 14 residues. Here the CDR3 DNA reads TGTGCCAGCAGTTATAGTACGGATAATTCACCCCTCCACTTT. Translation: CASSYSTDNSPLHF.

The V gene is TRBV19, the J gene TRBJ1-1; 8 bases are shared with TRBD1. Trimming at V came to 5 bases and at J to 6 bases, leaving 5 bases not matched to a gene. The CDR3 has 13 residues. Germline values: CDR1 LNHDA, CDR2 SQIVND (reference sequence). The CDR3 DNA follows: TGTGCCAGTAGTCCGACAGGGGCGGCTGAAGCTTTCTTT. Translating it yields CASSPTGAAEAFF.

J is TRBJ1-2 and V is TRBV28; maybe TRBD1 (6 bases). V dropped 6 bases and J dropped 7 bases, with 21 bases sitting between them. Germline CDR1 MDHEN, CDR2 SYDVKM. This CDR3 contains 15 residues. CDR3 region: CASSPGDIFSGGYTF. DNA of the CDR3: TGTGCCAGCAGCCCCGGGGACATTTTCTCAGGTGGCTACACCTTC.

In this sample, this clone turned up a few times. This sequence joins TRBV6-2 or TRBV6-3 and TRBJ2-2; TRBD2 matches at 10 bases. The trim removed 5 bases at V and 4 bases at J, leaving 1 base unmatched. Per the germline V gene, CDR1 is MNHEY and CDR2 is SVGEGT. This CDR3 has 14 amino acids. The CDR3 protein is CASSSGGATGELFF. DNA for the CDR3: TGTGCCAGCAGTAGCGGGGGGGCCACCGGGGAGCTGTTTTTT.

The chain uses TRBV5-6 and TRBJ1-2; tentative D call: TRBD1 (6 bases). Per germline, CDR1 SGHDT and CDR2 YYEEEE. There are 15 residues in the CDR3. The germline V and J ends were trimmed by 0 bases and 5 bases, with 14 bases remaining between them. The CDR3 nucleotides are TGTGCCAGCAGCTTGGTTCGGACAGATGAGTATGGCTACACCTTC. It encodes CASSLVRTDEYGYTF.

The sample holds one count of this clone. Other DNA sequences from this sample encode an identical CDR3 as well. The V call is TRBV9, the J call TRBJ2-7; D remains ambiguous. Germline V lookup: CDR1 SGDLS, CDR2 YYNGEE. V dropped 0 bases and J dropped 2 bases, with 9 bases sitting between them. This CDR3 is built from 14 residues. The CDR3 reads CASSVGGGTYEQYF. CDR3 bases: TGTGCCAGCAGCGTAGGTGGCGGAACCTACGAGCAGTACTTC. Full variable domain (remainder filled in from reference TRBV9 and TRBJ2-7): DSGVTQTPKHLITATGQRVTLRCSPRSGDLSVYWYQQSLDQGLQFLIQYYNGEERAKGNILERFSAQQFPDLHSELNLSSLELGDSALYFCASSVGGGTYEQYFGPGTRLTVT.

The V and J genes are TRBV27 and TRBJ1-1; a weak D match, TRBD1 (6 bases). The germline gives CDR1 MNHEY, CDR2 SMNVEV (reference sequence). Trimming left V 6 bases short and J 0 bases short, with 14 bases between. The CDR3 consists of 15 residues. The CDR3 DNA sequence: TGTGCCAGCAGCCTAGACAGGCTCATGAACACTGAAGCTTTCTTT. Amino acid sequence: CASSLDRLMNTEAFF.

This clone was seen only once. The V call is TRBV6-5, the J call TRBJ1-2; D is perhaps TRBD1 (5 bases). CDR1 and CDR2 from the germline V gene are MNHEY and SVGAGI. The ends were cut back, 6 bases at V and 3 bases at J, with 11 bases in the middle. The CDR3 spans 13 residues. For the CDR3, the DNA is TGTGCCAGCAGACACGGGGGAGACTATGGCTACACCTTC. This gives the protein CASRHGGDYGYTF.

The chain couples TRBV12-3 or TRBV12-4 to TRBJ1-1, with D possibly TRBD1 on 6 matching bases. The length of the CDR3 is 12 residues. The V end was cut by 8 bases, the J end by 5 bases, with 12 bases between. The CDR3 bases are TGTGCCAGCGGGGGGGGCAGAACTGAAGCTTTCTTT. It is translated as CASGGGRTEAFF.

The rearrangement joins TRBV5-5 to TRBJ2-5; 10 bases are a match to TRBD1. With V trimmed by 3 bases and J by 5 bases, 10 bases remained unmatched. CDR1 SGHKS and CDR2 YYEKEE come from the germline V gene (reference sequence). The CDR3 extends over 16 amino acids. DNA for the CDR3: TGTGCCAGCAGCTCCGAGCCGACAGGGGGCTGGGAGACCCAGTACTTC. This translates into CASSSEPTGGWETQYF.

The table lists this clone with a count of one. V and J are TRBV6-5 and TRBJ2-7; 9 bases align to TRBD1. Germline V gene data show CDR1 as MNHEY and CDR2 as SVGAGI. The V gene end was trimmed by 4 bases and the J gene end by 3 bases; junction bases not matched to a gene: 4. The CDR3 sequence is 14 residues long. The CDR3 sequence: CASSSRGQGYEQYF. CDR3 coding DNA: TGTGCCAGCAGTTCCAGGGGACAGGGCTACGAGCAGTACTTC.

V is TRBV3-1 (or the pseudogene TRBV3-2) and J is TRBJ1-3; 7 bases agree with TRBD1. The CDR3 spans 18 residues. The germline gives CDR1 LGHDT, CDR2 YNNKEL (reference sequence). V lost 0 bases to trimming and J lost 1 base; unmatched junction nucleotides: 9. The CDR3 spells CASSQDSAGGGSGNTIYF. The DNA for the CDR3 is TGTGCCAGCAGCCAAGATTCGGCAGGGGGAGGATCTGGAAACACCATATATTTT.

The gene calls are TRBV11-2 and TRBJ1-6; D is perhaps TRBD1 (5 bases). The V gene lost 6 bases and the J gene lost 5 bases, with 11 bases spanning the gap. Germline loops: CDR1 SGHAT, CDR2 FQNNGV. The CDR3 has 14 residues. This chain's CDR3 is CASRPQGHNSPLHF. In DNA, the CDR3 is TGTGCCAGCAGGCCTCAGGGCCATAATTCACCCCTCCACTTT.